This TCR beta chain comes out of a study of blood T cell repertoires in COVID-19. Study-wide background: From T cells, B-cell-depleted T cells, or PBMCs came the material, which was cDNA or gDNA.

Sequencing used immunoSEQ multiplex PCR; TCRdb keeps in-frame clones, though not all of them. The profile shows just over 200,000 clones, about 78% of them singletons. Trimming left V 6 bases short and J 5 bases short, with 15 bases between. CDR3 length equals 14 residues. The germline V gene encodes CDR1 SNHLY and CDR2 FYNNEI. The chain combines TRBV2 with TRBJ2-3; the D gene is possibly TRBD1 (6 bases). Input material: peripheral blood. The receptor was isolated from a woman between 65 and 79 years old with acute or convalescent COVID-19. The chain's CDR3 is CASSLQGWGDTQYF. The CDR3 DNA sequence: TGTGCCAGCAGCCTACAGGGCTGGGGAGATACGCAGTATTTT. The entire variable domain, with the rest obtained from reference TRBV2 and TRBJ2-3, is as follows: EPEVTQTPSHQVTQMGQEVILRCVPISNHLYFYWYRQILGQKVEFLVSFYNNEISEKSEIFDDQFSVERPDGSNFTLKIRSTKLEDSAMYFCASSLQGWGDTQYFGPGTRLTVL.